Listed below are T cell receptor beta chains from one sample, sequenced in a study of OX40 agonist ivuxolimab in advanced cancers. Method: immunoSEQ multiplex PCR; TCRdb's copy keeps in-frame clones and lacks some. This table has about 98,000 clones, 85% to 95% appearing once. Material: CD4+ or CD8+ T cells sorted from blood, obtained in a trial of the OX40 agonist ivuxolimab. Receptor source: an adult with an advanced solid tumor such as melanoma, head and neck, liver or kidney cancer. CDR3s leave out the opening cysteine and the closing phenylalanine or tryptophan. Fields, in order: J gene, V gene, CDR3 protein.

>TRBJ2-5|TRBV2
ASNQRALQETQY
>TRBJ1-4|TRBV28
ASIGDRGEKLF
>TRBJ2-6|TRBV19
ASTQGTGDSGANVLT
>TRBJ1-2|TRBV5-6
ASSFTRTGYT
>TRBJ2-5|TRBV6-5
ASSKRDGTQY
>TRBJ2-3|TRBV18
ASSPHVTDTQY
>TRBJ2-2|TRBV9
ASSVDAFANTGELF
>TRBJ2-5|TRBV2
ASRELYRGETQY
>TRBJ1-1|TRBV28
ASSFIGGAGAF
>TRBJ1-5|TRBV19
AIRKSGTGYQPQH
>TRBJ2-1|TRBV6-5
ASSYSWDRGVGEQF
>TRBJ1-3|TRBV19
ASSPPGGFGNTIY
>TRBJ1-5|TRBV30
AWSGNSNQPQH
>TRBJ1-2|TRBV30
AWSVATGYGYT
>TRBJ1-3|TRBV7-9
ASSYDRGYSGNTIY
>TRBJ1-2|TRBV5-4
ASSPDRNYGYT
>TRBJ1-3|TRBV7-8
ASSLQSANTIY
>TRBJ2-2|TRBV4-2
ASSQEVGLSTGELF
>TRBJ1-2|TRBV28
ASSSTETGYT
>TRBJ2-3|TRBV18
ASSPMSSSTDTQY
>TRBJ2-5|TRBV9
ASSVAGGGSGETQY
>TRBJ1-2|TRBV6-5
ASRLELDYGYT
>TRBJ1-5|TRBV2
ASSEVVGSPLGQPQH
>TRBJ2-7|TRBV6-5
ASSYGVPYEQY
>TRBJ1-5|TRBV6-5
ASSYQGNQPQH
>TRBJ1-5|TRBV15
ATSIDRGNQPQH
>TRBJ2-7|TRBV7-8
ASSFTSYEQY
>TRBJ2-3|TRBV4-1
ASSQGLAGGVDTQY
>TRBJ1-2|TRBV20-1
SAREGYGYT
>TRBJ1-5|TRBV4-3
ASSQEVGGTFQPQH
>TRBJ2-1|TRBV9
ASSPRTGTSGYNEQF
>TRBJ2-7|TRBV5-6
ASSLFRGGRTLSYEQY
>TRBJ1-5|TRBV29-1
SVRKGNQPQH
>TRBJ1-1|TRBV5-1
ASSVSQGWTEAF
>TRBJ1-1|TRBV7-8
ASSPRSGRKNTEAF
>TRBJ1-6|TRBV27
ASFTRNTGGNNSPLH
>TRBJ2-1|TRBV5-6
ASSLDDEVEQF
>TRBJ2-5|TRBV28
ASSLRETQY
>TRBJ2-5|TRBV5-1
ASSLGTSTAETQY
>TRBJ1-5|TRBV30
AWSQGNQPQH
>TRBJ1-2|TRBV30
AWSVTPQANYGYT
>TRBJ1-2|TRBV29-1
SVADTRYGYT
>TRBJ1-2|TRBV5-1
ASSGTGQLSPT
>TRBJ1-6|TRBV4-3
ASSQESGWDSPLH
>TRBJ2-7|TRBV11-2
ASSASATYEQY
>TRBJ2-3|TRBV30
AWSGSTDTQY